The TCR beta chain described here comes from a study of patients and donors after allogeneic stem cell transplantation (dated by TCRdb to 2020 to 2022). There are 14 amino acids in the CDR3, from cysteine to phenylalanine inclusive. Only the CDR3 DNA is retained, 42 bases long and in frame from the first base. Reading the germline V gene (reference sequence) gives CDR1 MNHEY and CDR2 SMNVEV. V loses 3 bases at its end and J loses 7 bases; junction bases beyond the gene matches: 4. Remarks on this clonotype: The antigen this receptor binds is unknown. Base qualities are not at hand, and no much larger clone is one base apart.

Libraries were built with RT-PCR. The instrument was a NextSeq 550. The public reads were reprocessed in TCRdb via fastp at Q25 and MiXCR, keeping in-frame beta chains. Each CDR3 protein gets just one entry, which takes the most common genes and DNA from the rows behind it. This sample has about 960,000 distinct CDR3 sequences in its table, and about a sixth of those were observed once. 6% of the sample comes from the top ten. This TCR was recovered from a human donor who was either an allogeneic HSCT recipient or a stem cell or donor lymphocyte infusion donor (not recorded which). It is not recorded whose cells these are; they may come from a transplant donor. The sequence is built from TRBV27 and TRBJ2-2, and 8 junction bases match TRBD1. The sequenced sample consisted of blood, either unsorted or a sorted T cell fraction (not recorded which). The CDR3 reads as follows: CASSFSGGSGELFF. DNA sequence: TGTGCCAGCAGTTTTTCAGGGGGCAGCGGGGAGCTGTTTTTT.